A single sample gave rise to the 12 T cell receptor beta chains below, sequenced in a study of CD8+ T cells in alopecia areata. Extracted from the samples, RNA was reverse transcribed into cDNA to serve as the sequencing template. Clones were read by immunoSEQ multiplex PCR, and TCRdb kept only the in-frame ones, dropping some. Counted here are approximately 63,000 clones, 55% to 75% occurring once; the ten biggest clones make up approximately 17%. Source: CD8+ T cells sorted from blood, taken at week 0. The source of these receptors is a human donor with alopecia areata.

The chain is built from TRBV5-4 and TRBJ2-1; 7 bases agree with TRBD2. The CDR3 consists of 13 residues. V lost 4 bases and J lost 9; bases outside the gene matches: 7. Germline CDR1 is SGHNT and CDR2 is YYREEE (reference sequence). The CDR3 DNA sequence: TGTGCCAGCAGCGCTACTAGCGTTACTGAGCAGTTCTTC. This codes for CASSATSVTEQFF.

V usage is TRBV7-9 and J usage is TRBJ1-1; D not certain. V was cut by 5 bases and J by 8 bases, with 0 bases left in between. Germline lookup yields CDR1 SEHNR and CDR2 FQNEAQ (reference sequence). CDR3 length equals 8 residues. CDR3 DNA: TGTGCCAGCAGCGAAGCTTTCTTT. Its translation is CASSEAFF.

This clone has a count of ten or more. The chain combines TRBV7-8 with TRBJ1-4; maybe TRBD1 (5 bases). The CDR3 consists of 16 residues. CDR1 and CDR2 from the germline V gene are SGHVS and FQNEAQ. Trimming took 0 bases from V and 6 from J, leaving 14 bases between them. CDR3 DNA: TGTGCCAGCAGCTTAGCGTGGGCAGGGTTGCATGAAAAACTGTTTTTT. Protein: CASSLAWAGLHEKLFF.

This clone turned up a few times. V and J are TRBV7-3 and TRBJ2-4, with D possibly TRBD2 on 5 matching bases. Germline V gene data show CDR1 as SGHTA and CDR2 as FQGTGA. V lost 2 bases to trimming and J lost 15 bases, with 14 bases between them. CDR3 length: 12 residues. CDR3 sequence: CASSLVLGTLYF. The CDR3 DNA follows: TGTGCCAGCAGCTTAGTACTAGGCACGCTGTACTTC.

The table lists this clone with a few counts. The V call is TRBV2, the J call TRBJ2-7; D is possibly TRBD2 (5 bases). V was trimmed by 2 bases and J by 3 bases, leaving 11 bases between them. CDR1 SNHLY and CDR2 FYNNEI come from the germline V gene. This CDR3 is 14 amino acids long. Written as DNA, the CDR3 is TGTGCCAGCAGTGAATCGTCGGGGTTCTACGAGCAGTACTTC. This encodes CASSESSGFYEQYF.

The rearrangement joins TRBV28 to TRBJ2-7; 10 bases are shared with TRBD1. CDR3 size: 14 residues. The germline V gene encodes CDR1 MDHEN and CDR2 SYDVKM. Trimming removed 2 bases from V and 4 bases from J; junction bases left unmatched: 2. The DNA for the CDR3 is TGTGCCAGCAGTTTAGGACAGGGGGTTTACGAGCAGTACTTC. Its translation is CASSLGQGVYEQYF.

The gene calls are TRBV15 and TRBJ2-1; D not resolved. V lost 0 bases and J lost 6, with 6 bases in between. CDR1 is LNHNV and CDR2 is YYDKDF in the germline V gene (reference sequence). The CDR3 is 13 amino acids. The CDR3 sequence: CATSRDMSNEQFF. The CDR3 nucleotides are TGTGCCACCAGCAGAGATATGAGCAATGAGCAGTTCTTC.

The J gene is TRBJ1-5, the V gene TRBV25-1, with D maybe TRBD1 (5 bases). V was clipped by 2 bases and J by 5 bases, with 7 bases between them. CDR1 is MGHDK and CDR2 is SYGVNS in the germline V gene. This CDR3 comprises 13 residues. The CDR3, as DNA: TGTGCCAGCAGTGAAGGGGGGTATCAGCCCCAGCATTTT. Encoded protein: CASSEGGYQPQHF.

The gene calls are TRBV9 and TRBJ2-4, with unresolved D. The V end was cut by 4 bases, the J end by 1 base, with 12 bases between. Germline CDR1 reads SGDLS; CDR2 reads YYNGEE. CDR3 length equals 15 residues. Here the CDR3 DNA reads TGTGCCAGCAGCCCCGAGTGGCAGGCCAAAAACATTCAGTACTTC. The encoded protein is CASSPEWQAKNIQYF.

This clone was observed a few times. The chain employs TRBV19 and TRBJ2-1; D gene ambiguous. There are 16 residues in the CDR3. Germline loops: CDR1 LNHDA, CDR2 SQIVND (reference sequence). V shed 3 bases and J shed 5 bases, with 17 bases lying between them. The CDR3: CASSIPRVQSDNEQFF. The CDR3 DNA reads TGTGCCAGTAGTATCCCACGGGTGCAAAGCGACAATGAGCAGTTCTTC.

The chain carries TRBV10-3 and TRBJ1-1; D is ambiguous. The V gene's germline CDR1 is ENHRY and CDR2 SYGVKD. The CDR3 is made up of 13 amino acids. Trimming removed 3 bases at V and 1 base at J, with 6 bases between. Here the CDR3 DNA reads TGTGCCATCAGTGACACCGAGAACACTGAAGCTTTCTTT. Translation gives CAISDTENTEAFF.

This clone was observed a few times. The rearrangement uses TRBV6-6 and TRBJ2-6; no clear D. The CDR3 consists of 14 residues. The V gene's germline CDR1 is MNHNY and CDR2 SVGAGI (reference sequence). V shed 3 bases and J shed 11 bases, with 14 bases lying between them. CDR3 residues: CASSYLGTADVLTF. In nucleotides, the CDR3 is TGTGCCAGCAGTTATCTGGGAACTGCCGACGTCCTGACTTTC.